The TCR beta chain under discussion was sequenced for a study of blood T cell repertoires in COVID-19. Study overall: Acute-phase and convalescent COVID-19 samples originated in the United States, Italy and Spain. Nucleic acid was either cDNA or gDNA, and it came from T cells, B-cell-depleted T cells, or PBMCs.

Seattle patient enrollment occurred during active infection, with longitudinal follow-up thereafter. The authors' processing: Estimated nucleated cell counts came from reference gene primer amplification. Sequencing was performed with immunoSEQ multiplex PCR; in TCRdb, only in-frame clones are kept and a portion is missing. V and J calls and clone size come straight from that table; D and trimming were deduced from the DNA. Among 120,000 or so clones, 81% were seen once, and the ten largest hold roughly 15%. Sequencing used peripheral blood. The sequence derives from a man younger than 40 with COVID-19, enrolled during active disease.

The DNA of the CDR3 is TGTGCCAGCAGCTCCTATGACAGGGACTACACTGAAGCTTTCTTT. It yields the protein CASSSYDRDYTEAFF. V is TRBV5-5 and J is TRBJ1-1; 7 positions match TRBD1. Germline CDR1 SGHKS, CDR2 YYEKEE (reference sequence). Germline trimming cut 3 bases from V and 3 bases from J; bases unmatched to any gene: 8. The CDR3 has 15 amino acids.